These T cell receptor beta chains were read from a single sample in a study of identical twins. TCRdb recomputed calls from the 5' RACE reads with MiXCR, one row per CDR3 protein. The table records roughly 690,000 distinct CDR3 sequences, over 5% of them present only once. The sequencing input was naive T cells sorted from blood. The source of these receptors is a man aged 18 to 35 in good health. The CDR3 runs from the conserved cysteine through the conserved F or W. A D gene is named only where the DNA matches it firmly. Clone size appears in some rows only: once, few, many, or a class for an expanded clone.

size	J	D	V	DNA	CDR3
few	TRBJ1-1	.	TRBV14	TGTGCCAGCAGCCACACCGTCACTGAAGCTTTCTTT	CASSHTVTEAFF
few	TRBJ2-1	TRBD1	TRBV11-2	TGTGCCAGCAGCTCAGGACAGGGCTATAGCAATGAGCAGTTCTTC	CASSSGQGYSNEQFF
many	TRBJ2-1	.	TRBV20-1	TGCAGTGCCTATGGGGGCTACAATGAGCAGTTCTTC	CSAYGGYNEQFF
many	TRBJ2-2	TRBD2	TRBV27	TGTGCCAGCAGTAAAGGACCCGGGACTAGCGAGCTGTTTTTT	CASSKGPGTSELFF
.	TRBJ2-1	.	TRBV7-9	TGTGCCAGCAGCCGGAGGACCTACAATGAGCAGTTCTTC	CASSRRTYNEQFF
.	TRBJ2-4	.	TRBV7-8	TGTGCCAGCAGCTTAGCGCCCAGGGGCTTGTCCAAAAACATTCAGTACTTC	CASSLAPRGLSKNIQYF
many	TRBJ1-5	.	TRBV12-3/TRBV12-4	TGTGCCAGCAGACACGGGGTTCAGCCCCAGCATTTT	CASRHGVQPQHF
few	TRBJ2-5	TRBD1	TRBV10-3	TGTGCCATCAGCTCGACAGGGTTACAAGAGACCCAGTACTTC	CAISSTGLQETQYF
many	TRBJ2-5	.	TRBV3-1	TGTGCCAGCAGCCAAGCCGGAACCCAGTACTTC	CASSQAGTQYF
.	TRBJ2-7	.	TRBV5-1	TGCGCCAGCAGGGGGGGGGCTCGGGAGCAGTACTTC	CASRGGAREQYF
.	TRBJ2-3	TRBD2	TRBV20-1	TGCAGTGCTCACCCCCTAGCGGGGCTCACAGATACGCAGTATTTT	CSAHPLAGLTDTQYF
many	TRBJ1-6	TRBD1	TRBV5-6	TGTGCCAGCCGGACAGGGACTTCACCCCTCCACTTT	CASRTGTSPLHF